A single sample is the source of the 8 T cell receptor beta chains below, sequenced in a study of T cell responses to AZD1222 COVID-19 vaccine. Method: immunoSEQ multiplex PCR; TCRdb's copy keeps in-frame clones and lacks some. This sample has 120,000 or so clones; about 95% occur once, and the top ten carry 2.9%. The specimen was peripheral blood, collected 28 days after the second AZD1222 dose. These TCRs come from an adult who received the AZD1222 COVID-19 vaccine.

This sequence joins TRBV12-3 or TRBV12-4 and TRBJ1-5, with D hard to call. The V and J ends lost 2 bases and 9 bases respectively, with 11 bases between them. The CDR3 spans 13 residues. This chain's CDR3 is CASSLKAPRPQHF. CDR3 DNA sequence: TGTGCCAGCAGTTTAAAGGCCCCGCGGCCCCAGCATTTT.

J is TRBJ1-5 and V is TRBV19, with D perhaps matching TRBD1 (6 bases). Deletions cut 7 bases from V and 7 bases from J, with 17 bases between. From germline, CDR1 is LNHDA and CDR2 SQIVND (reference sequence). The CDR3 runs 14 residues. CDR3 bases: TGTGCCAGTAAACAAGGGAGAGGGGGGCAGCCCCAGCATTTT. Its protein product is CASKQGRGGQPQHF.

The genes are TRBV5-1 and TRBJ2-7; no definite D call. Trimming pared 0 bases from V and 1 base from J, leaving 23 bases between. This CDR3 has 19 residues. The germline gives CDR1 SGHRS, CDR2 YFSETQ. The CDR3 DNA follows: TGCGCCAGCAGCTTGGAATCTCAGGACGGAGTGTACTTTTCCTACGAGCAGTACTTC. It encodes CASSLESQDGVYFSYEQYF. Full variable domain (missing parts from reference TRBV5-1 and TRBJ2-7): KAGVTQTPRYLIKTRGQQVTLSCSPISGHRSVSWYQQTPGQGLQFLFEYFSETQRNKGNFPGRFSGRQFSNSRSEMNVSTLELGDSALYLCASSLESQDGVYFSYEQYFGPGTRLTVT.

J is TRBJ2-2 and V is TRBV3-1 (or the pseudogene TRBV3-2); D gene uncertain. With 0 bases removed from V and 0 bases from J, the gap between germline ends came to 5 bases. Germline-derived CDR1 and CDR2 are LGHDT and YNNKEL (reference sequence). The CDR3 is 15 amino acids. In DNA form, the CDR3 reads TGTGCCAGCAGCCAAGAAAGGGCGAACACCGGGGAGCTGTTTTTT. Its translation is CASSQERANTGELFF.

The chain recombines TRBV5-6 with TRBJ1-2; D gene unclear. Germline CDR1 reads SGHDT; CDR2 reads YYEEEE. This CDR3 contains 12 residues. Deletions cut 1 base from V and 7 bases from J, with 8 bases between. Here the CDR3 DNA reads TGTGCCAGCAGCTTGCTGAGTAGTGGCTACACCTTC. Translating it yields CASSLLSSGYTF. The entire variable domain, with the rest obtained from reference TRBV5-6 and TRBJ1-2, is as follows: DAGVTQSPTHLIKTRGQQVTLRCSPKSGHDTVSWYQQALGQGPQFIFQYYEEEERQRGNFPDRFSGHQFPNYSSELNVNALLLGDSALYLCASSLLSSGYTFGSGTRLTVV.

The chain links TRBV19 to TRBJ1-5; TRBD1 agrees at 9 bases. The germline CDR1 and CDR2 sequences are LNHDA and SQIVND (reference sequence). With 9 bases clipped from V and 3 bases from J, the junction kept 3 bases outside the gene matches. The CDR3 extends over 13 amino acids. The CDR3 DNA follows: TGTGCCAGCCGGGACAGGGCCAATCAGCCCCAGCATTTT. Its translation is CASRDRANQPQHF.

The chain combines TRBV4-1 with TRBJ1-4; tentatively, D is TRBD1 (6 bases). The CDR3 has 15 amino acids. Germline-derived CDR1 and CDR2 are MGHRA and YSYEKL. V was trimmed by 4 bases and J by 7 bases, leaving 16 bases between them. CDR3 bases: TGCGCCAGCAGCCCCCACCAGGGGAATTCTGAAAAACTGTTTTTT. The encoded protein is CASSPHQGNSEKLFF.

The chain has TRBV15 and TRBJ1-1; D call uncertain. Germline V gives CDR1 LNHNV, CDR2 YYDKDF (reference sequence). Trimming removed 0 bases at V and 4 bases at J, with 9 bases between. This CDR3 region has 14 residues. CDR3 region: CATSREGGRTEAFF. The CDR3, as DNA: TGTGCCACCAGCAGAGAAGGAGGTCGCACTGAAGCTTTCTTT.